This T cell receptor (beta chain) emerged from a study of cytomegalovirus exposure and HLA in healthy donors. Study-wide results and caveats: Cytomegalovirus association was assigned to over 150 TCR beta chains.

The CDR3 spans 16 residues. The germline V gene has CDR1 MDHEN and CDR2 SYDVKM. The trim removed 6 bases at V and 4 bases at J, leaving 12 bases unmatched. A remark on this clone: Its antigen is still unknown.

Here immunoSEQ multiplex PCR was the method, and the copy in TCRdb shows in-frame clones only, minus some. The data hold around 160,000 clones, with around 89% observed a single time. This TCR derives from a young man in good health and CMV-seronegative. The chain employs TRBV28 and TRBJ2-5; the match to TRBD1 covers 9 bases. The source material was PBMCs. The CDR3 sequence: CASSPGTGSERETQYF. Here the CDR3 DNA reads TGTGCCAGCAGCCCCGGGACAGGGTCCGAGAGAGAGACCCAGTACTTC.